Listed here are 10 T cell receptor beta chains from one sample, sequenced in a study of CD8+ T cells in alopecia areata. cDNA reverse transcribed from extracted RNA served as the sequencing template. Sequencing used immunoSEQ multiplex PCR; TCRdb keeps in-frame clones, though not all of them. The sample gives about 110,000 clones, none seen only once, and the top ten clones hold 15% to 20%. Sequencing input: lesional skin. The receptors were gathered from a C3H/HeJ mouse with alopecia areata. The strain bears MHC haplotype H2-k.

Of note for this clone: The germline and genes are mouse ones. Read coverage stops 4 residues before the CDR3 terminus; the germline J gene supplies the remainder. The chain links TRBV19 to TRBJ2-4; D might be TRBD2 (5 bases). The CDR3 runs 13 residues. From germline, CDR1 is FNHDT and CDR2 SITEND (reference sequence). CDR3 DNA, as far as it was read: TGTGCCAGCAGTTTTGGGGAGAGGAAC. This sequence encodes CASSFGERN. The complete CDR3 reads CASSFGERNTLYF.

This clone was detected ten times or more. Genes and germline are mouse. The CDR3 goes on 4 residues after the read ends, and that part is filled in from the germline J gene. The rearrangement joins TRBV13-3 to TRBJ2-1, with 11 bases matching TRBD2. This CDR3 is 16 amino acids long. Germline CDR1 reads NNHDY; CDR2 reads SYVADS. J gave up 3 bases and V 3 bases, and 5 bases lay outside the gene matches. CDR3 bases read: TGTGCCAGCAGTGCCCGACTGGGGGGGATCTATGCT. Translating gives CASSARLGGIYA. The full CDR3 is CASSARLGGIYAEQFF.

In this sample, this clone turned up many times. The gene names here belong to mouse. The CDR3 is cut off 4 residues early in the read; its end comes from the germline J gene. The gene calls are TRBV13-3 and TRBJ2-3; 8 nucleotides match TRBD2. CDR1 and CDR2 (germline): NNHDY, SYVADS. The CDR3 has 15 amino acids. The trim removed 2 bases at V and 1 base at J, leaving 3 bases unmatched. Incomplete CDR3 DNA: TGTGCCAGCAGTGAACCGGACTGGGGTGCAGAA. This sequence encodes CASSEPDWGAE. The full CDR3 sequence reads CASSEPDWGAETLYF.

There are many counts of this clone. Gene names are mouse gene names. The read gets to within 4 residues of the CDR3 end, and the germline J gene fills in the rest. The chain joins TRBV13-3 to TRBJ2-3, with 8 positions matching TRBD2. V gave up 7 bases and J gave up 3 bases; unmatched junction bases: 4. CDR3 size: 13 residues. The germline V gene encodes CDR1 NNHDY and CDR2 SYVADS. The part of the CDR3 DNA that was read is TGTGCCAGCTCCTGGGGGGAAGCAGAA. It is translated as CASSWGEAE. The full-length CDR3 reads as CASSWGEAETLYF.

As to this clone: The germline and genes are mouse ones. The read stops 4 residues short of the end of the CDR3; the missing end is completed from the germline J gene. This chain joins TRBV13-1 and TRBJ2-3; TRBD1 matches 10 bases. Germline-derived CDR1 and CDR2 are NSHNY and SYGAGN. The CDR3 consists of 15 residues. The CDR3 protein is CASSETGGLVETLYF. The DNA read from the CDR3 is TGTGCCAGCAGTGAGACAGGGGGCTTGGTAGAA.

About this clone: Genes here carry mouse names. The read stops 4 residues short of the end of the CDR3; the missing end is completed from the germline J gene. The rearrangement uses TRBV13-1 and TRBJ2-7, with 11 bases that match TRBD2. CDR1 NSHNY and CDR2 SYGAGN come from the germline V gene. The CDR3 spans 16 residues. Trimming took 5 bases from V and 0 from J; bases not matched to a gene: 7. The CDR3 is CASRGTGGRSSYEQYF. The CDR3 DNA, read in part, is TGTGCCAGCAGAGGGACTGGGGGAAGGAGCTCCTAT.

A remark on this clone: Gene names follow the mouse nomenclature. The CDR3 end lies 4 residues beyond the end of the read and is filled in from the germline J gene. The chain links TRBV19 to TRBJ1-5; possible D gene TRBD1, 5 bases. Germline lookup yields CDR1 FNHDT and CDR2 SITEND (reference sequence). This CDR3 is 13 amino acids long. CDR3 DNA, as far as it was read: TGTGCCAGCAGTATAACGGGGGGGGGA. Protein: CASSITGGG. The full CDR3 is CASSITGGGAPLF. The variable domain in full, completed from reference TRBV19 and TRBJ1-5, reads GGIITQTPKFLIGQEGQKLTLKCQQNFNHDTMYWYRQDSGKGLRLIYYSITENDLQKGDLSEGYDASREKKSSFSLTVTSAQKNEMAVFLCASSITGGGAPLFGEGTRLSVL.

In this sample, this clone turned up a few times. Germline and genes: mouse. The read terminates 4 residues before the CDR3 end, so the remaining end is supplied by the germline J gene. The chain couples TRBV31 to TRBJ2-7; 9 nucleotides align to TRBD2. V dropped 0 bases and J dropped 2; count of bases not matched to a gene: 5. CDR1 and CDR2 from the germline V gene are GKSSPN and SITVG. This CDR3 has 15 amino acids. CDR3 loop: CAWSLLGGRAYEQYF. The DNA read from the CDR3 is TGTGCCTGGAGTCTACTGGGGGGCAGGGCCTAT.

A note on this clone: Genes here carry mouse names. The CDR3 end is not reached by the read, which stops 4 residues before it; the germline J gene fills it in. Other DNA sequences from this sample encode an identical CDR3 as well. The rearrangement uses TRBV19 and TRBJ2-2; 7 bases align to TRBD2. Germline CDR1 is FNHDT and CDR2 is SITEND (reference sequence). This CDR3 is built from 15 residues. The V segment lost 5 bases and the J segment 0 bases; nucleotides outside the gene matches: 4. The part of the CDR3 DNA that was read is TGTGCCAGCAGCCCGGGGGGGGCAAACACCGGG. Translating gives CASSPGGANTG. The whole CDR3 sequence is CASSPGGANTGQLYF.

A word on this clone: Mouse germline and gene names are used. Read coverage stops 4 residues before the CDR3 terminus; the germline J gene supplies the remainder. The chain links TRBV13-1 to TRBJ1-1, with D tentatively TRBD1 (6 bases). Germline CDR1 is NSHNY and CDR2 is SYGAGN. This CDR3 is 12 amino acids long. The CDR3: CASSGRDKEVFF. CDR3 DNA (partial): TGTGCCAGCAGTGGGAGGGACAAA.